The clone carrying this T cell receptor (beta chain) appeared once. Germline loops: CDR1 SGHRS, CDR2 YFSETQ. This CDR3 is built from 13 residues. Trimming took off 1 base at V and 1 base at J, with 4 bases between the two ends. Some clones are missing from TCRdb's copy, which holds only in-frame ones; the method was immunoSEQ multiplex PCR. The sample consists of approximately 70,000 clones, roughly 89% of them appearing once. This specimen comes from a study of T cell changes during pregnancy in multiple sclerosis. This receptor was obtained from a female donor with multiple sclerosis, enrolled in a pregnancy study. V gene TRBV5-1 combines with J gene TRBJ2-3; D is undetermined. The sample consisted of peripheral blood, taken in the second trimester of pregnancy. In nucleotides, the CDR3 is TGCGCCAGCAGCTTGCGGGGCACAGATACGCAGTATTTT. Translation: CASSLRGTDTQYF.